Below are 27 T cell receptor beta chains sequenced from a single sample in a study of blood T cells in healthy people across ages. Primed by a sample-barcoded 5' primer and a J-beta primer mix, a second PCR proceeded for roughly 7 to 11 cycles. One entry per CDR3 protein results from TCRdb running MiXCR on the 5' RACE reads. Among 550,000 to 600,000 distinct CDR3 sequences listed, 47% were seen once. What was sequenced was blood. Source of these receptors: a man older than 75 in good health.

This rearrangement joins TRBV6-2 or TRBV6-3 to TRBJ1-1; D might be TRBD1 (5 bases). The CDR3 is 14 residues long. CDR1 is MNHEY, CDR2 SVGEGT, per germline. Trimming took off 5 bases at V and 4 bases at J, with 14 bases between the two ends. CDR3 in amino acids: CASSGYGGGTEAFF. The CDR3 nucleotides are TGTGCCAGCAGTGGCTACGGGGGGGGCACTGAAGCTTTCTTT.

This chain links TRBV2 with TRBJ2-7; no clear D. The J call may be faulty, since TRBJ2-5 better matches the DNA end. The germline V gene has CDR1 SNHLY and CDR2 FYNNEI. CDR3 length: 13 residues. This CDR3 reads CASSEQAKETQYF. The CDR3 DNA reads TGTGCCAGCAGTGAGCAGGCGAAAGAGACCCAGTACTTC.

The J gene is TRBJ2-4, the V gene TRBV20-1; D call uncertain. V was cut by 0 bases and J by 5 bases, with 17 bases left in between. In germline, CDR1 is DFQATT, CDR2 SNEGSKA (reference sequence). The CDR3 is made up of 16 amino acids. This chain's CDR3 is CSARDVGISWENIQYF. The CDR3 DNA sequence: TGCAGTGCTAGAGATGTGGGGATCAGTTGGGAAAACATTCAGTACTTC.

The chain has TRBV4-1 and TRBJ2-7; tentative D call: TRBD2 (5 bases). Near its end, the DNA agrees better with TRBJ2-5, so the J call may be wrong. Germline CDR1 and CDR2: MGHRA and YSYEKL. The CDR3 totals 15 residues. The CDR3 DNA reads as TGCGCCAGCAGCCAAGAACCTCAGAGGGCAGGGACCCAGTACTTC. Its protein product is CASSQEPQRAGTQYF.

The chain has TRBV10-3 and TRBJ2-5; weak D call: TRBD1 (6 bases). This CDR3 spans 11 amino acids. Trimming shortened V by 10 bases and J by 5 bases, and 11 bases separated the two germline ends. Germline CDR1 and CDR2: ENHRY and SYGVKD. CDR3 coding DNA: TGTGCCACCACTAGGGGGGAGACCCAGTACTTC. Translating it yields CATTRGETQYF.

This clonotype occurred a few times. The chain links TRBV20-1 to TRBJ1-2; the D gene is possibly TRBD1 (6 bases). The CDR3 loop spans 13 amino acids. Per germline, CDR1 DFQATT and CDR2 SNEGSKA (reference sequence). V was clipped by 5 bases and J by 2 bases, with 12 bases between them. The CDR3 region is CSAPWTENYGYTF. The DNA of the CDR3 is TGCAGTGCTCCTTGGACAGAGAACTATGGCTACACCTTC.

The chain couples TRBV20-1 to TRBJ2-2, with D unresolved. The V end lost 3 bases, the J end lost 1 base, and 6 bases lay between the germline ends. Germline CDR1 and CDR2: DFQATT and SNEGSKA (reference sequence). The CDR3 has 13 residues. This chain's CDR3 is CSARVGNTGELFF. CDR3 sequence (DNA): TGCAGTGCTAGGGTCGGGAACACCGGGGAGCTGTTTTTT.

CDR3 sequence reads: CARISPIYQPQHF. DNA for the CDR3: TGTGCCAGGATTAGCCCGATCTATCAGCCCCAGCATTTT. This chain connects TRBV21-1 to TRBJ1-5. TRBV21-1 is assigned pseudogene status. CDR3 length: 13 residues.

The chain recombines TRBV20-1 with TRBJ2-4; 10 nucleotides agree with TRBD2. Trimming removed 3 bases from V and 6 bases from J; junction bases left unmatched: 14. The CDR3 runs to 17 residues. Germline loops: CDR1 DFQATT, CDR2 SNEGSKA (reference sequence). The CDR3 coding sequence is TGCAGTGCTAGGTCCTTCGGACTAGCGGAGAGAGGAAACATTCAGTACTTC. It specifies CSARSFGLAERGNIQYF.

The chain uses TRBV29-1 and TRBJ2-7; D is unresolved. V lost 3 bases and J lost 6, with 9 bases in between. The CDR3 sequence is 11 residues long. Germline V gene data show CDR1 as SQVTM and CDR2 as ANQGSEA. The CDR3: CSVDSASEQYF. For the CDR3, the DNA is TGCAGCGTTGATTCTGCATCCGAGCAGTACTTC.

The count of this clonotype is one. The chain has TRBV7-3 and TRBJ1-1; TRBD1 is a possible D gene (6 bases). The CDR3 runs to 14 residues. The V gene lost 4 bases and the J gene lost 2 bases, with 11 bases spanning the gap. CDR1 and CDR2 (germline): SGHTA, FQGTGA. The CDR3 bases are TGTGCCAGCAGCTGGGGGGGCAGAAACACTGAAGCTTTCTTT. Its translation is CASSWGGRNTEAFF.

The chain recombines TRBV20-1 with TRBJ2-7; unclear D gene. Germline loops: CDR1 DFQATT, CDR2 SNEGSKA (reference sequence). Trimming pared 3 bases from V and 1 base from J, leaving 7 bases between. CDR3 size: 12 residues. CDR3 in amino acids: CSARALSYEQYF. The CDR3 DNA sequence: TGCAGTGCTAGGGCACTTTCCTACGAGCAGTACTTC.

This sequence joins TRBV5-1 and TRBJ1-2; 7 bases align to TRBD1. The germline gives CDR1 SGHRS, CDR2 YFSETQ. With V trimmed by 0 bases and J by 2 bases, 4 bases remained unmatched. CDR3 length: 15 amino acids. DNA of the CDR3: TGCGCCAGCAGCTTGGAAGGAGGGGGCAACTATGGCTACACCTTC. Amino acid sequence: CASSLEGGGNYGYTF.

The V call is TRBV2, the J call TRBJ2-5; 8 bases agree with TRBD1. The DNA end lines up better with TRBJ2-7; the J call may be wrong. The CDR3 consists of 13 residues. The germline V gene has CDR1 SNHLY and CDR2 FYNNEI. The CDR3 DNA sequence: TGTGCCAGCAGTCGGGACAGGTTGTACGAGCAGTACTTC. Residues: CASSRDRLYEQYF.

Only a few counts were recorded for this clonotype. The J gene is TRBJ2-4, the V gene TRBV7-3, with 11 bases fitting TRBD2. The CDR3 contains 15 residues. In germline, CDR1 is SGHTA, CDR2 FQGTGA. The V and J ends lost 4 bases and 5 bases, in that order; junction bases with no gene match: 4. In DNA, the CDR3 is TGTGCCAGCAGCTCTAGCGGGGGGTCCCAAAACATTCAGTACTTC. It yields the protein CASSSSGGSQNIQYF.

V usage is TRBV7-2 and J usage is TRBJ2-3, with TRBD1 identical over 11 bases. With V trimmed by 3 bases and J by 0 bases, 8 bases remained unmatched. CDR1 and CDR2 from the germline V gene are SGHTA and FQGNSA. The length of the CDR3 is 18 residues. CDR3 nucleotides: TGTGCCAGCAGCTTTGTAGGGGACAGGGGGTATAGCACAGATACGCAGTATTTT. Translating it yields CASSFVGDRGYSTDTQYF. Combining the CDR3 with reference TRBV7-2 and TRBJ2-3 gives the whole variable domain GAGVSQSPSNKVTEKGKDVELRCDPISGHTALYWYRQSLGQGLEFLIYFQGNSAPDKSGLPSDRFSAERTGGSVSTLTIQRTQQEDSAVYLCASSFVGDRGYSTDTQYFGPGTRLTVL.

This clonotype was picked up one time. The V gene is TRBV20-1, the J gene TRBJ2-7; 7 bases are shared with TRBD1. CDR1 DFQATT and CDR2 SNEGSKA come from the germline V gene (reference sequence). Germline trimming cut 1 base from V and 3 bases from J; bases unmatched to any gene: 3. The CDR3 has 13 amino acids. The CDR3 loop is CSARADRDYEQYF. As DNA, the CDR3 is TGCAGTGCTAGAGCTGACAGGGACTACGAGCAGTACTTC.

The V and J genes are TRBV12-3 or TRBV12-4 and TRBJ1-2; D gene ambiguous. CDR3 length equals 15 residues. With 6 bases removed from V and 8 bases from J, the gap between germline ends came to 22 bases. The CDR3 loop reads CASSPSTARSRGYTF. In DNA, the CDR3 is TGTGCCAGCAGCCCCTCGACGGCCCGGTCCAGAGGCTACACCTTC.

V gene TRBV3-1 combines with J gene TRBJ1-2, with D unclear. V was clipped by 0 bases and J by 5 bases, with 7 bases between them. The germline V gene has CDR1 LGHDT and CDR2 YNNKEL (reference sequence). The CDR3 extends over 13 amino acids. CDR3 amino acids: CASSQDLGYGYTF. In DNA, the CDR3 is TGTGCCAGCAGCCAAGATCTGGGGTATGGCTACACCTTC.

The CDR3 reads CASSESGIGQETQYF. CDR3 nucleotides: TGCGCCAGCAGTGAGTCCGGGATAGGGCAAGAGACCCAGTACTTC. This chain connects TRBV10-1 to TRBJ2-5; possibly TRBD2 for D (5 bases). CDR3 length: 15 residues. The V end was cut by 0 bases, the J end by 2 bases, with 10 bases between. CDR1 and CDR2 (germline): WNHNN, SYGVQD (reference sequence).

V usage is TRBV4-3 and J usage is TRBJ1-5, with D maybe TRBD1 (5 bases). Trimming took off 0 bases at V and 4 bases at J, with 16 bases between the two ends. This CDR3 region has 17 residues. CDR1 is LGHNA and CDR2 is YSLEER in the germline V gene. CDR3 in DNA: TGCGCCAGCAGCCAAGATCTGAGGGGTGTAGGGAATCAGCCCCAGCATTTT. Residues: CASSQDLRGVGNQPQHF.

The chain couples TRBV27 to TRBJ2-5; D possibly uses TRBD1 or TRBD2 (5 bases each). V was shortened by 8 bases and J by 0 bases, with 13 bases between the two germline ends. In germline, CDR1 is MNHEY, CDR2 SMNVEV (reference sequence). CDR3 length equals 14 residues. This CDR3 is CASGTREYQETQYF. In DNA form, the CDR3 reads TGTGCCAGCGGGACCAGGGAGTACCAAGAGACCCAGTACTTC.

Only a few counts were recorded for this clonotype. The genes are TRBV7-9 and TRBJ1-2; TRBD1 matches 9 bases. The V gene's germline CDR1 is SEHNR and CDR2 FQNEAQ (reference sequence). The CDR3 consists of 15 residues. Losses at the gene ends were 5 bases for V and 2 bases for J; bases not matched to a gene: 6. CDR3 sequence: CASSPWDRENYGYTF. The CDR3 nucleotides are TGTGCCAGCAGCCCCTGGGACAGGGAGAACTATGGCTACACCTTC.

V and J are TRBV20-1 and TRBJ2-7, with 7 bases lining up with TRBD1. The CDR3 sequence is 14 residues long. The germline V gene encodes CDR1 DFQATT and CDR2 SNEGSKA (reference sequence). After removal of 6 bases from V and 3 bases from J, the junction contained 11 bases not matched to a gene. In nucleotides, the CDR3 is TGCAGTGCCGCTAGAGACAGGGCCTACTACGAGCAGTACTTC. It specifies CSAARDRAYYEQYF.

This clonotype was counted a few times. The CDR3 spells CASSVSAGGQNEQFF. The CDR3 nucleotides read TGTGCCAGCAGCGTATCAGCGGGAGGTCAGAATGAGCAGTTCTTC. The J gene is TRBJ2-1, the V gene TRBV9; 9 positions agree with TRBD2. The CDR3 sequence is 15 residues long. The V segment lost 1 base and the J segment 7 bases; nucleotides outside the gene matches: 6. Germline values: CDR1 SGDLS, CDR2 YYNGEE.

This clonotype came up a few times. The chain has TRBV7-9 and TRBJ1-4; D unclear. The CDR3 has 14 amino acids. Trimming pared 4 bases from V and 8 bases from J, leaving 14 bases between. Per germline, CDR1 SEHNR and CDR2 FQNEAQ (reference sequence). CDR3 protein: CASSSRSIGEKLFF. CDR3 nucleotides: TGTGCCAGCAGCTCCCGTTCAATCGGGGAAAAACTGTTTTTT.

The rearrangement uses TRBV7-3 and TRBJ1-2; D unresolved. From germline, CDR1 is SGHTA and CDR2 FQGTGA. With 5 bases removed from V and 8 bases from J, the gap between germline ends came to 15 bases. The CDR3 runs to 13 residues. The CDR3 region is CASSRDGGEGYTF. DNA of the CDR3: TGTGCCAGCAGCCGCGACGGTGGGGAAGGCTACACCTTC. Full variable domain (rest looked up from reference TRBV7-3 and TRBJ1-2): GAGVSQTPSNKVTEKGKYVELRCDPISGHTALYWYRQSLGQGPEFLIYFQGTGAADDSGLPNDRFFAVRPEGSVSTLKIQRTERGDSAVYLCASSRDGGEGYTFGSGTRLTVV.